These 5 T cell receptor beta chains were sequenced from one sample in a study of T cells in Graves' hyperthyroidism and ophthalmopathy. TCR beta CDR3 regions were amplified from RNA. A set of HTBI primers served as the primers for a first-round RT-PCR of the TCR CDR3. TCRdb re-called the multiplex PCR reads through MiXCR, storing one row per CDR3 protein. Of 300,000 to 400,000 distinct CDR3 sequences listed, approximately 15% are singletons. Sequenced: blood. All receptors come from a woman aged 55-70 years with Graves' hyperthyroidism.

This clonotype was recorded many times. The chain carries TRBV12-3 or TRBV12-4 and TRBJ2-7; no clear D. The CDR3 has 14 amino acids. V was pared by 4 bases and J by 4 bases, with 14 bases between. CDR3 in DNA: TGTGCCAGCAGTTGGTCGAACGCAAATTACGAGCAGTACTTC. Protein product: CASSWSNANYEQYF.

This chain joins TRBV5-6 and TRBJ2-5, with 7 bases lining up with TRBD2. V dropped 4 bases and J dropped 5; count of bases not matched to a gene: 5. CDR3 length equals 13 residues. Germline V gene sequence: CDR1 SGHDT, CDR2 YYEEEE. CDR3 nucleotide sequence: TGTGCCAGCAGCGGAGCGGGAATGGAGACCCAGTACTTC. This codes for CASSGAGMETQYF. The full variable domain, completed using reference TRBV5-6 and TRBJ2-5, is DAGVTQSPTHLIKTRGQQVTLRCSPKSGHDTVSWYQQALGQGPQFIFQYYEEEERQRGNFPDRFSGHQFPNYSSELNVNALLLGDSALYLCASSGAGMETQYFGPGTRLLVL.

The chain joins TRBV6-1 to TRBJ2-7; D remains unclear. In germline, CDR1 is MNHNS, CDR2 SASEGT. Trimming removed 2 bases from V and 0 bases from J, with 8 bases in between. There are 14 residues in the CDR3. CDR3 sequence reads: CASSESNLSYEQYF. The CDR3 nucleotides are TGTGCCAGCAGTGAATCTAACCTCTCCTACGAGCAGTACTTC.

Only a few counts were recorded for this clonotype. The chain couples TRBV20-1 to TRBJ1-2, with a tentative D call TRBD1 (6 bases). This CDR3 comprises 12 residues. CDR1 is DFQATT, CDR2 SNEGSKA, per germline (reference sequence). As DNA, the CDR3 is TGCATGACCGGACAGCTACACTATGGCTACACCTTC. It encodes CMTGQLHYGYTF.

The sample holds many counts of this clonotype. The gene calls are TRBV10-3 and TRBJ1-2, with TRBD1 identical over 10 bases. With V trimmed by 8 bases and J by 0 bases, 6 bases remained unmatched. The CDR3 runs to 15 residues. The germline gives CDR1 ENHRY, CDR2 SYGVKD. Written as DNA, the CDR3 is TGTGCCATCGGGACAGGGGTCGAAGCTAACTATGGCTACACCTTC. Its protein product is CAIGTGVEANYGYTF.